Shown below are 29 T cell receptor beta chains from a single sample sequenced in a study of blood T cell repertoires in COVID-19. Some clones are missing from TCRdb's copy, which holds only in-frame ones; the method was immunoSEQ multiplex PCR. Of approximately 270,000 clones listed, over 75% are singletons. The sequencing sample was made of PBMCs or T cells enriched from blood (not recorded which). The receptor set was obtained from a woman in her fifties or sixties who had recovered from COVID-19.

V is TRBV5-1 and J is TRBJ2-2, with a possible D match to TRBD2 (6 bases). The CDR3 contains 16 residues. CDR1 SGHRS and CDR2 YFSETQ come from the germline V gene. V lost 4 bases and J lost 2, with 15 bases in between. The CDR3 sequence is CASSPMTSRNTGELFF. The CDR3 DNA reads TGCGCCAGCAGCCCCATGACTAGTCGTAACACCGGGGAGCTGTTTTTT.

This clone was seen only once. The chain joins TRBV11-2 to TRBJ2-1, with 9 bases fitting TRBD2. After removal of 1 base from V and 7 bases from J, the junction contained 5 bases not matched to a gene. The germline V gene has CDR1 SGHAT and CDR2 FQNNGV. This CDR3 is 15 amino acids long. This CDR3 is CASSLGASGINEQFF. The CDR3 DNA sequence: TGTGCCAGCAGCTTAGGCGCTAGCGGGATTAATGAGCAGTTCTTC. The complete variable domain, with remaining parts taken from reference TRBV11-2 and TRBJ2-1, reads EAGVAQSPRYKIIEKRQSVAFWCNPISGHATLYWYQQILGQGPKLLIQFQNNGVVDDSQLPKDRFSAERLKGVDSTLKIQPAKLEDSAVYLCASSLGASGINEQFFGPGTRLTVL.

CDR3 in DNA: TGTGCCAGCAGCCGGGACAGGCCCTCCAATCAGCCCCAGCATTTT. Translating gives CASSRDRPSNQPQHF. The J gene is TRBJ1-5, the V gene TRBV28, with 8 bases lining up with TRBD1. Germline V gene data show CDR1 as MDHEN and CDR2 as SYDVKM. The CDR3 length is 15 residues. The trim removed 6 bases at V and 3 bases at J, leaving 7 bases unmatched.

The chain recombines TRBV9 with TRBJ2-7; D perhaps matches TRBD1 (5 bases). The CDR3 is 12 residues long. CDR1 and CDR2 (germline): SGDLS, YYNGEE. V was clipped by 0 bases and J by 4 bases, with 5 bases between them. CDR3 residues: CASSVEGYEQYF. The CDR3 DNA sequence: TGTGCCAGCAGCGTAGAGGGGTACGAGCAGTACTTC.

This chain uses TRBV3-1 (or the pseudogene TRBV3-2) with TRBJ1-1, with D possibly TRBD1 on 5 matching bases. The CDR3 is 13 amino acids. CDR1 and CDR2 from the germline V gene are LGHDT and YNNKEL (reference sequence). V lost 1 base to trimming and J lost 5 bases, with 8 bases between them. The CDR3 loop reads CASSQGGGTEAFF. Written as DNA, the CDR3 is TGTGCCAGCAGCCAAGGGGGGGGGACTGAAGCTTTCTTT.

This clone appeared once. V usage is TRBV11-2 and J usage is TRBJ2-2; TRBD2 matches 16 bases. Trimming cost V 6 bases and J 7 bases; bases outside gene matches: 8. The CDR3 totals 17 residues. The germline V gene encodes CDR1 SGHAT and CDR2 FQNNGV. CDR3 amino acids: CASRSPGTSGRVGELFF. The DNA for the CDR3 is TGTGCCAGCAGAAGCCCCGGGACTAGCGGGAGGGTCGGGGAGCTGTTTTTT.

This clone was detected a few times. The chain recombines TRBV6-5 with TRBJ2-7; unclear D gene. The germline V gene has CDR1 MNHEY and CDR2 SVGAGI. The CDR3 covers 16 residues. The V end was cut by 3 bases, the J end by 1 base, with 16 bases between. The CDR3 region has the DNA TGTGCCAGCAGTTATTCGGCCGGGTCCCAATCCTACGAGCAGTACTTC. This translates into CASSYSAGSQSYEQYF.

The chain has TRBV28 and TRBJ1-2, with 9 bases matching TRBD1. Per germline, CDR1 MDHEN and CDR2 SYDVKM. The CDR3 runs to 13 residues. V lost 5 bases to trimming and J lost 7 bases; unmatched junction nucleotides: 5. CDR3 residues: CASSSTGGAGYTF. CDR3 DNA: TGTGCCAGCAGTAGCACAGGGGGCGCTGGCTACACCTTC.

The chain links TRBV19 to TRBJ1-2; D gene ambiguous. The CDR3 runs to 14 residues. CDR1 LNHDA and CDR2 SQIVND come from the germline V gene (reference sequence). The V and J ends lost 1 base and 0 bases respectively, with 6 bases between them. The CDR3 loop reads CASSIGRANYGYTF. DNA for the CDR3: TGTGCCAGTAGTATAGGGCGGGCTAACTATGGCTACACCTTC.

As DNA, the CDR3 is TGTGCCAGTAGTATAGATCGGGAGGGGGCCTACAATGAGCAGTTCTTC. Translating it yields CASSIDREGAYNEQFF. This chain connects TRBV19 to TRBJ2-1, with 8 bases aligning to TRBD2. V was clipped by 0 bases and J by 2 bases; unmatched bases: 3. The CDR3 length is 16 residues. Looked up from germline, CDR1 is LNHDA and CDR2 is SQIVND (reference sequence).

The chain uses TRBV5-1 and TRBJ2-5; 8 nucleotides line up with TRBD1. The CDR3 has 15 amino acids. J gave up 2 bases and V 4 bases, and 7 bases lay outside the gene matches. Germline assignment: CDR1 SGHRS and CDR2 YFSETQ. CDR3 sequence reads: CASSEGQVPQETQYF. The CDR3 DNA is TGCGCCAGCAGCGAGGGACAGGTCCCACAAGAGACCCAGTACTTC.

This clone appeared a single time. The V and J genes are TRBV10-3 and TRBJ2-5; 8 positions agree with TRBD1. Trimming took 3 bases from V and 4 from J; bases not matched to a gene: 13. CDR1 is ENHRY, CDR2 SYGVKD, per germline. The CDR3 runs 17 residues. The CDR3: CAISDSARTGRGETQYF. In nucleotides, the CDR3 is TGTGCCATCAGTGACTCAGCCCGGACAGGGCGGGGAGAGACCCAGTACTTC.

The CDR3 sequence: CASSLFQAHYGYTF. The CDR3 region has the DNA TGTGCCAGCAGCTTATTTCAGGCCCACTATGGCTACACCTTC. The chain carries TRBV7-2 and TRBJ1-2; no definite D call. V was pared by 2 bases and J by 3 bases, with 10 bases between. Germline values: CDR1 SGHTA, CDR2 FQGNSA. CDR3 length: 14 residues.

This sequence joins TRBV4-1 and TRBJ2-3; D is perhaps TRBD1 (6 bases). V lost 8 bases, J lost 1 base, and 19 bases lay in between. Germline V gene lookup returns CDR1 MGHRA and CDR2 YSYEKL. This CDR3 spans 16 amino acids. The CDR3 DNA reads TGCGCCAGCTTCACACGGGACATAATGGGCACAGATACGCAGTATTTT. The encoded protein is CASFTRDIMGTDTQYF.

The chain recombines TRBV5-1 with TRBJ1-4; perhaps TRBD1 as D (6 bases). The germline gives CDR1 SGHRS, CDR2 YFSETQ. This CDR3 contains 16 residues. V was shortened by 4 bases and J by 3 bases, with 16 bases between the two germline ends. In DNA, the CDR3 is TGCGCCAGCAGCCCAGGGGTGCGGGAGTCTAATGAAAAACTGTTTTTT. Translated, it gives CASSPGVRESNEKLFF.

The chain uses TRBV25-1 and TRBJ1-5, with 9 nucleotides matching TRBD1. This CDR3 region has 15 residues. V shed 3 bases, J shed 7 bases, and the junction held 7 bases outside the gene matches. CDR1 is MGHDK and CDR2 is SYGVNS in the germline V gene. The CDR3 sequence is CASSESGDREQPQHF. CDR3 DNA: TGTGCCAGCAGTGAGAGTGGGGACAGGGAACAGCCCCAGCATTTT.

The V gene is TRBV30, the J gene TRBJ2-7; a possible D gene is TRBD2 (5 bases). V shed 1 base and J shed 0 bases, with 7 bases lying between them. This CDR3 contains 13 residues. CDR1 and CDR2 (germline): GTSNPN, SVGIG (reference sequence). The CDR3, as DNA: TGTGCCTGGAGTGCGCGGGTCTCCTACGAGCAGTACTTC. Translated, it gives CAWSARVSYEQYF.

V gene TRBV2 combines with J gene TRBJ1-2; 8 positions match TRBD1. This CDR3 has 16 amino acids. After removal of 6 bases from V and 4 bases from J, the junction contained 13 bases not matched to a gene. CDR1 and CDR2 from the germline V gene are SNHLY and FYNNEI. The CDR3 reads CASSQQGGIGGYGYTF. CDR3 coding DNA: TGTGCCAGCAGCCAACAGGGGGGTATAGGGGGCTATGGCTACACCTTC. Combining the CDR3 with reference TRBV2 and TRBJ1-2 gives the whole variable domain EPEVTQTPSHQVTQMGQEVILRCVPISNHLYFYWYRQILGQKVEFLVSFYNNEISEKSEIFDDQFSVERPDGSNFTLKIRSTKLEDSAMYFCASSQQGGIGGYGYTFGSGTRLTVV.

The chain is built from TRBV5-1 and TRBJ2-2; 10 bases fit TRBD2. The CDR3 runs to 16 residues. The J segment lost 5 bases and the V segment lost 4 bases, leaving 8 bases of the junction unmatched. CDR1 is SGHRS and CDR2 is YFSETQ in the germline V gene. In nucleotides, the CDR3 is TGCGCCAGCAGCACGCTTCTAGCGGGAGTTACCGGGGAGCTGTTTTTT. This translates into CASSTLLAGVTGELFF.

This chain links TRBV7-9 with TRBJ2-5; TRBD2 matches 7 bases. CDR1 and CDR2 from the germline V gene are SEHNR and FQNEAQ (reference sequence). CDR3 length: 15 residues. With V trimmed by 1 base and J by 2 bases, 4 bases remained unmatched. CDR3: CASSLGASGQETQYF. Here the CDR3 DNA reads TGTGCCAGCAGCTTAGGCGCTAGCGGTCAAGAGACCCAGTACTTC.

The chain recombines TRBV14 with TRBJ1-1; 8 bases align to TRBD1. Germline trimming cut 6 bases from V and 4 bases from J; bases unmatched to any gene: 4. This CDR3 spans 13 amino acids. Germline lookup yields CDR1 SGHDN and CDR2 FVKESK. The CDR3 region is CASSFTGGTEAFF. The CDR3 coding sequence is TGTGCCAGCAGTTTCACAGGGGGCACTGAAGCTTTCTTT.

J is TRBJ1-5 and V is TRBV3-1 (or the pseudogene TRBV3-2), with D perhaps TRBD1 (5 bases). V was cut by 5 bases and J by 6 bases, with 17 bases left in between. The germline gives CDR1 LGHDT, CDR2 YNNKEL (reference sequence). This CDR3 has 15 residues. The CDR3: CASSVGGYEGQPQHF. The CDR3, as DNA: TGTGCCAGCAGCGTCGGGGGGTACGAGGGTCAGCCCCAGCATTTT.

V gene TRBV28 combines with J gene TRBJ1-5; no definite D call. Germline values: CDR1 MDHEN, CDR2 SYDVKM. The CDR3 length is 14 residues. Trimming left V 3 bases short and J 1 base short, with 7 bases between. The CDR3 DNA sequence: TGTGCCAGCAGTTTGTGGCAGAGCAATCAGCCCCAGCATTTT. Its protein is CASSLWQSNQPQHF.

The chain uses TRBV15 and TRBJ2-1; TRBD2 agrees at 7 bases. CDR1 is LNHNV and CDR2 is YYDKDF in the germline V gene (reference sequence). CDR3 length equals 15 residues. Trimming cost V 4 bases and J 8 bases; bases outside gene matches: 11. The CDR3 sequence: CATSILGRGRDEQFF. The CDR3 DNA reads TGTGCCACCAGCATCCTTGGCCGTGGGAGGGATGAGCAGTTCTTC.

The rearrangement joins TRBV27 to TRBJ2-1; TRBD2 matches at 7 bases. CDR1 is MNHEY and CDR2 is SMNVEV in the germline V gene (reference sequence). Trimming removed 6 bases from V and 4 bases from J; junction bases left unmatched: 6. This CDR3 contains 14 residues. CDR3 bases: TGTGCCAGCAGAAGAGCGGGGCCTTACAATGAGCAGTTCTTC. Translating gives CASRRAGPYNEQFF.

The V and J genes are TRBV2 and TRBJ2-6; the D gene is possibly TRBD2 (5 bases). Looked up from germline, CDR1 is SNHLY and CDR2 is FYNNEI. The CDR3 runs to 17 residues. V lost 6 bases, J lost 0 bases, and 15 bases lay in between. CDR3 in amino acids: CASRPREYLSGANVLTF. The CDR3, as DNA: TGTGCCAGCAGACCTAGGGAGTACCTCTCTGGGGCCAACGTCCTGACTTTC.

This chain joins TRBV5-5 and TRBJ2-1; 8 positions match TRBD2. The CDR3 is made up of 16 amino acids. Germline assignment: CDR1 SGHKS and CDR2 YYEKEE (reference sequence). After removal of 0 bases from V and 5 bases from J, the junction contained 7 bases not matched to a gene. The CDR3 DNA is TGTGCCAGCAGCTTGGTTGGGACTAGACCGAACAATGAGCAGTTCTTC. Its protein is CASSLVGTRPNNEQFF.

The chain uses TRBV28 and TRBJ1-5; no reliable D call. CDR3 size: 16 residues. The germline V gene has CDR1 MDHEN and CDR2 SYDVKM. Trimming cost V 6 bases and J 5 bases, with 20 bases left between them. CDR3 in DNA: TGTGCCAGCAGCCCAAAGCGGAGGGTTATCGATCAGCCCCAGCATTTT. Translation: CASSPKRRVIDQPQHF.

The CDR3 region has the DNA TGTGCCAGCAGTAATTACAGGGTCACTGAAGCTTTCTTT. Translation: CASSNYRVTEAFF. V is TRBV6-5 and J is TRBJ1-1; tentative D call: TRBD1 (6 bases). The CDR3 totals 13 residues. The ends were cut back, 5 bases at V and 4 bases at J, with 11 bases in the middle. Looked up from germline, CDR1 is MNHEY and CDR2 is SVGAGI.